The rows below give T cell receptor beta chains drawn from one sample of a study of cytomegalovirus exposure and HLA in healthy donors. Produced via immunoSEQ multiplex PCR; TCRdb's table is partial and in-frame only. Here the sample spans 300,000 or so clones, about 83% being singletons. Sequences were obtained from PBMCs. The source of these receptors is a middle-aged woman in good health and CMV-seropositive. CDR3s include the opening cysteine and the closing phenylalanine or tryptophan. Fields, in order: V gene, CDR3 protein.

v_call: TRBV13
cdr3_aa: CASSQGGGGHSPLHF

v_call: TRBV28
cdr3_aa: CASSRTGGSTDTQYF

v_call: TRBV29-1
cdr3_aa: CSVGQTYEQYF

v_call: TRBV6-1
cdr3_aa: CASSGYGTAKVNTGELFF

v_call: TRBV7-2
cdr3_aa: CASRRSGVNTGELFF

v_call: TRBV30
cdr3_aa: CAWIKGLVRNEQFF

v_call: TRBV6-5
cdr3_aa: CASSSPGLALTQYF

v_call: TRBV5-1
cdr3_aa: CASSLSSGNTGELFF

v_call: TRBV27
cdr3_aa: CASSYRGLAPSDTQYF

v_call: TRBV28
cdr3_aa: CASSSGTGKSPLHF

v_call: TRBV6-1
cdr3_aa: CASRARGRNYGYTF

v_call: TRBV29-1
cdr3_aa: CSARGGTGWETQYF

v_call: TRBV7-9
cdr3_aa: CASSQTGTSREQFF

v_call: TRBV7-9
cdr3_aa: CSSTPEGTSGSNEQFF

v_call: TRBV30
cdr3_aa: CAWGQGKGYEQYF

v_call: TRBV23-1
cdr3_aa: CASSPIRGCSGNTIYF